This T cell receptor beta chain was documented in a study of T cell repertoires in cytomegalovirus infection. The wider study: Signatures in public TCR beta sequences pointed to both CMV infection and matching HLA type. Overall study findings and caveats: Dominating the ex vivo response were TCR beta clonotypes that were CMV-specific and HLA-C-restricted.

Per the germline V gene, CDR1 is MNHNS and CDR2 is SASEGT. CDR3 size: 15 residues. V lost 7 bases to trimming and J lost 2 bases, with 15 bases between them. TCRdb fed the reads into MiXCR, producing one record per CDR3 protein. The sample lists some 440,000 distinct CDR3 sequences, 25% to 40% occurring once. This clonotype was seen only a few times. Its specificity is unknown. Sequenced: PBMCs. The clonotype originates from a human donor in good health (CMV status not recorded). Some clones in this sample may be carry-over from other donors' samples. This rearrangement joins TRBV6-1 to TRBJ2-1; a possible D gene is TRBD2 (6 bases). CDR3 bases: TGTGCCAGCACCCGGCGCGGGAAAACCTACAATGAGCAGTTCTTC. As protein: CASTRRGKTYNEQFF.